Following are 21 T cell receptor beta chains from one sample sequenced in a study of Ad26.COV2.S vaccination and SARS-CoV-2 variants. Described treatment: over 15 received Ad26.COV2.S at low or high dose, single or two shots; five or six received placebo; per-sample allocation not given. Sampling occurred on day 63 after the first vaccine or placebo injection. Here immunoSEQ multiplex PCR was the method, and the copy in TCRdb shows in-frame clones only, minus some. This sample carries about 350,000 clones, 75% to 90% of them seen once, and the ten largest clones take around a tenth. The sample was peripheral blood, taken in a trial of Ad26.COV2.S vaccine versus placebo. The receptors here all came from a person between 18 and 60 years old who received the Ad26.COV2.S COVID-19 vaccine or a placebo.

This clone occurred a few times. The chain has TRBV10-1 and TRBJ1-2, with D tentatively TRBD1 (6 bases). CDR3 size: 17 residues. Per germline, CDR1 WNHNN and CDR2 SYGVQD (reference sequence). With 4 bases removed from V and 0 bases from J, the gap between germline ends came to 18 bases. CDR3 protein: CASSAPRGGPSNYGYTF. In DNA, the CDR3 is TGCGCCAGCAGTGCCCCCCGAGGGGGTCCCTCTAACTATGGCTACACCTTC.

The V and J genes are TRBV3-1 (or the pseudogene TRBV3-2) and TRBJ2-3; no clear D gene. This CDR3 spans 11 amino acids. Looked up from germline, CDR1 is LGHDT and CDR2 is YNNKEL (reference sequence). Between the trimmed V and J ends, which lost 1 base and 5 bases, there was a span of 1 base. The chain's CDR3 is CASSQVDTQYF. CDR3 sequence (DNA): TGTGCCAGCAGCCAAGTAGATACGCAGTATTTT.

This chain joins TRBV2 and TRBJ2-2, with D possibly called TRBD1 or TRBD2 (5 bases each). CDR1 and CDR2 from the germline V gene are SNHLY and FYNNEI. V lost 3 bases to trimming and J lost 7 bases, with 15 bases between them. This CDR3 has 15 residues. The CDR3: CASSDLGVVGGELFF. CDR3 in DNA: TGTGCCAGCAGTGATCTGGGGGTAGTCGGCGGGGAGCTGTTTTTT.

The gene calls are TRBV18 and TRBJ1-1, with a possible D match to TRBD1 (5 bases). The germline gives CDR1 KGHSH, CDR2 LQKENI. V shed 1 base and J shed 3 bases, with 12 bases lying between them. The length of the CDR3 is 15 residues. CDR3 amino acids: CASSPRSGLDTEAFF. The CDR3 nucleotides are TGTGCCAGCTCACCACGGTCAGGGTTGGACACTGAAGCTTTCTTT.

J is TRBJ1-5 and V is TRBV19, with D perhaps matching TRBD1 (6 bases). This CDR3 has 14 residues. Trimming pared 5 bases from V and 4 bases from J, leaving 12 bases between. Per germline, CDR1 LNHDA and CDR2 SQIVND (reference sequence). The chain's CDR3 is CASSFLDSNQPQHF. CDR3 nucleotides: TGTGCCAGTAGTTTCTTGGACAGTAATCAGCCCCAGCATTTT.

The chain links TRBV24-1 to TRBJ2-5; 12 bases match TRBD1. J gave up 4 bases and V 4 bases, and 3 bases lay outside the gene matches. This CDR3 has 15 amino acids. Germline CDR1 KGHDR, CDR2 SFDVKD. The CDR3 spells CATSDRDRGRETQYF. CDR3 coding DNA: TGTGCCACCAGTGACCGGGACAGGGGGCGAGAGACCCAGTACTTC.

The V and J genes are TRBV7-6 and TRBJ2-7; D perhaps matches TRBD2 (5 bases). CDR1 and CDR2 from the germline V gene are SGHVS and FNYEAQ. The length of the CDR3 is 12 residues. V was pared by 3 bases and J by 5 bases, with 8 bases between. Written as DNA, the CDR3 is TGTGCCAGCAGCTTCTCGGGGAACGAGCAGTACTTC. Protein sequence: CASSFSGNEQYF.

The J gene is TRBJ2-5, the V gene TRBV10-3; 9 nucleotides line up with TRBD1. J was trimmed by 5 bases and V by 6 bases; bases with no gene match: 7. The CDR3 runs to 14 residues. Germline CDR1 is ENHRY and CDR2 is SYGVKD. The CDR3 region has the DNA TGTGCCATCAGCGACAGGGGGGTGTCGGAGACCCAGTACTTC. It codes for CAISDRGVSETQYF.

The CDR3 bases are TGTGCGCTGGCAAGGTTAGAGACCCAGTACTTC. This encodes CALARLETQYF. The rearrangement links TRBV7-3 to TRBJ2-5; D gene unclear. The germline V gene encodes CDR1 SGHTA and CDR2 FQGTGA. The CDR3 is 11 residues long.

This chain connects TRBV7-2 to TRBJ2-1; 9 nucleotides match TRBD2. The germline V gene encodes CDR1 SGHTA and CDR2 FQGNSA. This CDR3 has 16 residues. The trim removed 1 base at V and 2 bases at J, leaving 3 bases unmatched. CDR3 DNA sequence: TGTGCCAGCAGCTTAGGACTAGCGGCACCCTACAATGAGCAGTTCTTC. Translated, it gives CASSLGLAAPYNEQFF.

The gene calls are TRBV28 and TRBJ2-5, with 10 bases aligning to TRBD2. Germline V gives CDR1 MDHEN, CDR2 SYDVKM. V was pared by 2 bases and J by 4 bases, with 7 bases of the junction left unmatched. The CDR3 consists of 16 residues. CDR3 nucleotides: TGTGCCAGCAGTTTACAGGGGACTAGCGTCGGAGAGACCCAGTACTTC. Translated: CASSLQGTSVGETQYF.

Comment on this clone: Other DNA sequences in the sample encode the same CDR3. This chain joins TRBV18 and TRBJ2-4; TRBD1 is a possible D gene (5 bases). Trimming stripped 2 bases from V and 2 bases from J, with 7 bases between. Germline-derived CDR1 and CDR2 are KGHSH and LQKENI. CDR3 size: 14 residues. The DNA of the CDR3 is TGTGCCAGCTCACCAGCAGGGACCAAAAACATTCAGTACTTC. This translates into CASSPAGTKNIQYF.

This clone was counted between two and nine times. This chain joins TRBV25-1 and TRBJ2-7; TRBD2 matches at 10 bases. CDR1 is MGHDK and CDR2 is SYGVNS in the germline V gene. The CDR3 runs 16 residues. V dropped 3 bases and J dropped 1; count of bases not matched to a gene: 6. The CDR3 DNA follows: TGTGCCAGCAGTGATCTAGCGGGAGTGGGGTCCTACGAGCAGTACTTC. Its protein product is CASSDLAGVGSYEQYF.

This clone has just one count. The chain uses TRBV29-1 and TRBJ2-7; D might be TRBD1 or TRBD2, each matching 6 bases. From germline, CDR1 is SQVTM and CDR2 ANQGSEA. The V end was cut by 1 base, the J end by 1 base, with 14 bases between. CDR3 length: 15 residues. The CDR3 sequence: CSVEGGGGGSYEQYF. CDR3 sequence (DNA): TGCAGCGTTGAAGGTGGAGGGGGTGGGTCCTACGAGCAGTACTTC.

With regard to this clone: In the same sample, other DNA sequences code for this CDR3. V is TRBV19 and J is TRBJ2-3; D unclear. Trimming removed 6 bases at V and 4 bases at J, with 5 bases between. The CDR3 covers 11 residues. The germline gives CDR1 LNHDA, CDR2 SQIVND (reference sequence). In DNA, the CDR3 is TGTGCCAGTAGCGTCGCAGATACGCAGTATTTT. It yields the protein CASSVADTQYF. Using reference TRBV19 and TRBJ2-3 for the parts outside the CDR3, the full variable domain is DGGITQSPKYLFRKEGQNVTLSCEQNLNHDAMYWYRQDPGQGLRLIYYSQIVNDFQKGDIAEGYSVSREKKESFPLTVTSAQKNPTAFYLCASSVADTQYFGPGTRLTVL.

The CDR3 nucleotides are TGTGCCAGCAGCCGCATCTCCTACAATGAGCAGTTCTTC. It encodes CASSRISYNEQFF. The V call is TRBV7-2, the J call TRBJ2-1, with unresolved D. CDR3 length: 13 amino acids. Looked up from germline, CDR1 is SGHTA and CDR2 is FQGNSA. Trimming cost V 5 bases and J 0 bases, with 5 bases left between them.

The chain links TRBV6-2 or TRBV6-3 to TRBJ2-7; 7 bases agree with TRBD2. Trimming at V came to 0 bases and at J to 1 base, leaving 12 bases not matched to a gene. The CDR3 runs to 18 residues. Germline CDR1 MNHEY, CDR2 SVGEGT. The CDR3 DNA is TGTGCCAGCAGTTACTCGTTCGGTCTAGCGGAACTTTCCTACGAGCAGTACTTC. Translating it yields CASSYSFGLAELSYEQYF.

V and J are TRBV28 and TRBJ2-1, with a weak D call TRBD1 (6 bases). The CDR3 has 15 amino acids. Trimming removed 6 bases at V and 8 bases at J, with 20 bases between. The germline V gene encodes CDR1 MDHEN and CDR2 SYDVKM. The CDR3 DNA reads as TGTGCCAGCAGGGCGGTCGGGGCAGGGGTAGATGAGCAGTTCTTC. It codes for CASRAVGAGVDEQFF.

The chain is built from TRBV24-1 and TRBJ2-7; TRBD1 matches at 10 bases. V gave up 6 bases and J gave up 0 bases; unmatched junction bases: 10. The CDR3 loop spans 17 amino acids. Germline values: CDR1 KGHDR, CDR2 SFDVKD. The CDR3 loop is CATSSGTGAPSSYEQYF. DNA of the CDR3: TGTGCCACCAGTTCGGGGACAGGGGCCCCATCCTCCTACGAGCAGTACTTC.

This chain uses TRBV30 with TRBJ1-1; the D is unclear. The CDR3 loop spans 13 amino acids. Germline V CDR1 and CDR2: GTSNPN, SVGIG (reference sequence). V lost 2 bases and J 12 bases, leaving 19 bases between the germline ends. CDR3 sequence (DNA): TGTGCCTGGAGTCCCGTCAGGCTCCAGTCAACTTTCTTT. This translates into CAWSPVRLQSTFF. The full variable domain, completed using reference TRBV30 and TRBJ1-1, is SQTIHQWPATLVQPVGSPLSLECTVEGTSNPNLYWYRQAAGRGLQLLFYSVGIGQISSEVPQNLSASRPQDRQFILSSKKLLLSDSGFYLCAWSPVRLQSTFFGQGTRLTVV.

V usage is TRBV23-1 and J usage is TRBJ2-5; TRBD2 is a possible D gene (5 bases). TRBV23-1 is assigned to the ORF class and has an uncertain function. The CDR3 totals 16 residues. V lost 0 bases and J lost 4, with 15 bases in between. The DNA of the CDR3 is TGCGCCAGCAGTCAATCTGGGCGGAGAGAGGGAGAGACCCAGTACTTC. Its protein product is CASSQSGRREGETQYF.